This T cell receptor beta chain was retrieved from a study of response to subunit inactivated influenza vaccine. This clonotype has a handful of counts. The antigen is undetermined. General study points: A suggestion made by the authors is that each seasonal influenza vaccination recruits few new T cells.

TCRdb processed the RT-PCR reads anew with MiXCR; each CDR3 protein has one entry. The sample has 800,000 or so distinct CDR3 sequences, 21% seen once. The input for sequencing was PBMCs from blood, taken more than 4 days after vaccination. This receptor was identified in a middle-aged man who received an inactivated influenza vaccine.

The CDR3 loop is CASSTGTGGPYEQYF. CDR3 in DNA: TGTGCCAGCAGTACCGGGACAGGGGGACCCTACGAGCAGTACTTC. The chain has TRBV12-3 or TRBV12-4 and TRBJ2-7; 11 bases map to TRBD1. The CDR3 has 15 amino acids. Losses at the gene ends were 5 bases for V and 2 bases for J; bases not matched to a gene: 5.